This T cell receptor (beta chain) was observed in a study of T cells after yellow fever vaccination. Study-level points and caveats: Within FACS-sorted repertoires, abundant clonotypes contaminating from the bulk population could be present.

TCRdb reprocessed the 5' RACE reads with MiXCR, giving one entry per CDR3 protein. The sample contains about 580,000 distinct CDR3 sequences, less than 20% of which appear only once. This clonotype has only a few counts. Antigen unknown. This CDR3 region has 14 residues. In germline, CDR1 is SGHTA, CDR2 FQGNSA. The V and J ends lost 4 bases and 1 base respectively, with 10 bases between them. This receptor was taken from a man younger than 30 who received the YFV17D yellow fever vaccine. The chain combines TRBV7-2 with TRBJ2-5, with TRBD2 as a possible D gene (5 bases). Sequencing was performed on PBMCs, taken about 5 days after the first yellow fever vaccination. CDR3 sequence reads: CASSWPRGQETQYF. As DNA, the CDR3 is TGTGCCAGCAGCTGGCCCCGGGGCCAAGAGACCCAGTACTTC.